The next 14 T cell receptor beta chains were all read from a single sample in a study of T-cell memory formation after mild COVID-19. TCRdb recomputed calls from the 5' RACE reads with MiXCR, one row per CDR3 protein. This table holds 350,000 to 500,000 distinct CDR3 sequences, about 25% found once. Sequences were obtained from PBMCs or a T cell subset sorted from them (not recorded which). These TCRs come from an adult woman who had mild COVID-19 (a few samples of this study predate the infection). Cell type and time point are not known.

The CDR3 DNA follows: TGTGCCAGCAGCTCGACAGATAAAAGGGCTGAAGCTTTCTTT. Its translation is CASSSTDKRAEAFF. The chain is built from TRBV12-3 or TRBV12-4 and TRBJ1-1, with D possibly being TRBD1 (5 bases). Trimming left V 6 bases short and J 6 bases short, with 17 bases between. This CDR3 is 14 amino acids long.

V is TRBV5-1 and J is TRBJ1-1; TRBD1 matches 9 bases. This CDR3 has 15 residues. V trimming: 4 bases; J trimming: 1 base; junction bases outside the gene matches: 5. CDR1 and CDR2 from the germline V gene are SGHRS and YFSETQ. CDR3 bases: TGCGCCAGCAGCGCATACAGGGGGCAGAACACTGAAGCTTTCTTT. It translates to CASSAYRGQNTEAFF.

The chain joins TRBV30 to TRBJ2-5; D uncertain. The CDR3 covers 13 residues. Per the germline V gene, CDR1 is GTSNPN and CDR2 is SVGIG (reference sequence). With 5 bases removed from V and 2 bases from J, the gap between germline ends came to 12 bases. CDR3 DNA sequence: TGTGCCTGGGTGCATGGGGTTCAAGAGACCCAGTACTTC. The encoded protein is CAWVHGVQETQYF. The entire variable domain, with the rest obtained from reference TRBV30 and TRBJ2-5, is as follows: SQTIHQWPATLVQPVGSPLSLECTVEGTSNPNLYWYRQAAGRGLQLLFYSVGIGQISSEVPQNLSASRPQDRQFILSSKKLLLSDSGFYLCAWVHGVQETQYFGPGTRLLVL.

The V and J genes are TRBV12-3 or TRBV12-4 and TRBJ1-3; TRBD1 matches 7 bases. The CDR3 has 15 amino acids. V trimming: 1 base; J trimming: 11 bases; junction bases outside the gene matches: 11. CDR3: CASSLVAGGAGAIYF. For the CDR3, the DNA is TGTGCCAGCAGTTTAGTGGCAGGGGGTGCCGGGGCCATATATTTT.

This clonotype was detected ten times or more. The junction departs from the called germline gene at one end, perhaps through a read error. The chain is built from TRBV5-1 and TRBJ1-3; 7 bases map to TRBD1. There are 15 residues in the CDR3. Looked up from germline, CDR1 is SGHRS and CDR2 is YFSETQ. The CDR3 nucleotides read TGTGCCAGCAGCTTAGGGGGCAGCTCTGGAAACACCATATATTTT. It specifies CASSLGGSSGNTIYF.

This clonotype was observed a few times. The rearrangement uses TRBV3-1 and TRBJ1-4; D uncertain. V was pared by 3 bases and J by 5 bases, with 10 bases between. The germline gives CDR1 LGHDT, CDR2 YNNKEL (reference sequence). This CDR3 region has 14 residues. CDR3 nucleotide sequence: TGTGCCAGCAGCCAGAAGCCGGGCAATGAAAAACTGTTTTTT. It translates to CASSQKPGNEKLFF.

J is TRBJ2-1 and V is TRBV23-1, with D possibly being TRBD1 (5 bases). TRBV23-1 is assigned to the ORF class and has an uncertain function. CDR3 size: 14 residues. Trimming shortened V by 0 bases and J by 8 bases, and 11 bases separated the two germline ends. The CDR3 coding sequence is TGCGCCAGCAGTCAATCGTCAGGGTCCTATGAGCAGTTCTTC. As protein: CASSQSSGSYEQFF.

The J gene is TRBJ2-7, the V gene TRBV6-1, with a tentative D call TRBD1 (6 bases). The CDR3 length is 14 residues. Germline-derived CDR1 and CDR2 are MNHNS and SASEGT. V was pared by 6 bases and J by 6 bases, with 18 bases between. The DNA of the CDR3 is TGTGCCAGCAGCCAAGGGGGAAAACTTGGCGAGCAGTACTTC. The encoded protein is CASSQGGKLGEQYF.

The V gene is TRBV20-1, the J gene TRBJ2-7; D not resolved. CDR1 and CDR2 (germline): DFQATT, SNEGSKA (reference sequence). There are 12 residues in the CDR3. V shed 3 bases and J shed 4 bases, with 10 bases lying between them. The CDR3 reads CSASTDRYEQYF. DNA for the CDR3: TGCAGTGCTAGTACCGACCGGTACGAGCAGTACTTC.

The J gene is TRBJ1-4, the V gene TRBV7-9, with D perhaps matching TRBD1 (6 bases). Germline CDR1 reads SEHNR; CDR2 reads FQNEAQ (reference sequence). The CDR3 length is 17 residues. Trimming stripped 2 bases from V and 8 bases from J, with 21 bases between. The CDR3 loop reads CASSLKDVGRGYEKLFF. The CDR3 DNA follows: TGTGCCAGCAGCTTAAAGGATGTGGGCAGGGGATACGAAAAACTGTTTTTT.

The chain links TRBV24-1 to TRBJ1-5; D unresolved. Trimming shortened V by 12 bases and J by 1 base, and 15 bases separated the two germline ends. Germline V gives CDR1 KGHDR, CDR2 SFDVKD. This CDR3 is built from 14 residues. The CDR3 sequence: CAPLAGGSNQPQHF. The CDR3 DNA reads TGTGCCCCCCTAGCGGGAGGGAGCAATCAGCCCCAGCATTTT.

This clonotype occurred a few times. The V call is TRBV24-1, the J call TRBJ1-1, with 7 bases matching TRBD1. With 2 bases clipped from V and 6 bases from J, the junction kept 5 bases outside the gene matches. Germline CDR1 reads KGHDR; CDR2 reads SFDVKD. The CDR3 loop spans 14 amino acids. CDR3 bases: TGTGCCACCAGTGATTCAGGGGGGGGCCCTGAAGCTTTCTTT. Amino acids: CATSDSGGGPEAFF.

This CDR3 is CASSREKTVYGYTF. In DNA form, the CDR3 reads TGTGCCAGCAGTCGGGAAAAGACAGTCTATGGCTACACCTTC. This chain joins TRBV27 and TRBJ1-2; weak D call: TRBD1 (5 bases). The CDR3 is made up of 14 amino acids. Germline CDR1 is MNHEY and CDR2 is SMNVEV (reference sequence). V lost 5 bases and J 4 bases, leaving 14 bases between the germline ends.

In its sample, this clonotype was seen a few times. V is TRBV30 and J is TRBJ2-7; a weak D match, TRBD1 (5 bases). The CDR3 contains 15 residues. The germline V gene has CDR1 GTSNPN and CDR2 SVGIG (reference sequence). Trimming pared 2 bases from V and 3 bases from J, leaving 17 bases between. CDR3 in DNA: TGTGCCTGGAGTTTTGGACAAAACCCCCGCTACGAGCAGTACTTC. Protein: CAWSFGQNPRYEQYF.